Listed here is a single T cell receptor (beta chain). TCRdb's table, derived via immunoSEQ multiplex PCR, lists solely in-frame clones and lacks some. There are just over 2,000,000 clones in the sample; roughly 96% occur only once, and 0.13% lies in the top ten. This sample is drawn from a study of shared clonotypes between healthy human individuals. Trimming cost V 5 bases and J 13 bases, with 15 bases left between them. The CDR3 contains 12 residues. Germline V lookup: CDR1 MNHNY, CDR2 SVGAGI (reference sequence). The TCR sequence derives from a man younger than 35 in good health. What was sequenced was naive CD4+ T cells sorted from blood. Indicated subset: CD45RA+ positively selected. The chain employs TRBV6-6 and TRBJ2-1; D is perhaps TRBD1 (6 bases). The CDR3 reads CASSTPKGTQFF. The CDR3 coding sequence is TGTGCCAGCAGTACACCCAAGGGGACACAGTTCTTC.